The 20 T cell receptor beta chains reported below all come from one sample, sequenced in a study of shared T cell receptors in the human thymus. Repertoires were generated with immunoSEQ multiplex PCR, while TCRdb's copy carries only in-frame clones and drops some. Of fewer than 700,000 clones listed, roughly 90% are singletons. Another study also made use of these data, one on human thymus T cells.

Source material: thymocytes. These receptor sequences come from a boy younger than two with a congenital heart defect.

This chain connects TRBV12-5 to TRBJ1-3; D ambiguous. V was shortened by 4 bases and J by 3 bases, with 25 bases between the two germline ends. Looked up from germline, CDR1 is LGHNT and CDR2 is FRNRAP. This CDR3 has 19 amino acids. The DNA for the CDR3 is TGTGCTAGTGGTTGGAACAAGCCGGGTCCTCAATTCAATGGAAACACCATATATTTT. As protein: CASGWNKPGPQFNGNTIYF.

This clone was observed a handful of times. The V call is TRBV5-1, the J call TRBJ1-3, with no clear D. The CDR3 sequence is 13 residues long. The germline V gene has CDR1 SGHRS and CDR2 YFSETQ. V was clipped by 0 bases and J by 3 bases, with 4 bases between them. The CDR3 DNA reads as TGCGCCAGCAGCTTGGACAGTGGAAACACCATATATTTT. It is translated as CASSLDSGNTIYF.

This chain connects TRBV19 to TRBJ2-1; D unresolved. The V end lost 2 bases, the J end lost 3 bases, and 11 bases lay between the germline ends. The CDR3 is 15 amino acids. Per germline, CDR1 LNHDA and CDR2 SQIVND (reference sequence). The CDR3 region is CASSIIDTNYNEQFF. CDR3 sequence (DNA): TGTGCCAGTAGTATAATTGATACTAACTACAATGAGCAGTTCTTC. Using reference TRBV19 and TRBJ2-1 for the parts outside the CDR3, the full variable domain is DGGITQSPKYLFRKEGQNVTLSCEQNLNHDAMYWYRQDPGQGLRLIYYSQIVNDFQKGDIAEGYSVSREKKESFPLTVTSAQKNPTAFYLCASSIIDTNYNEQFFGPGTRLTVL.

The genes are TRBV27 and TRBJ2-3; D may be TRBD1 (6 bases). V lost 6 bases and J lost 2, with 9 bases in between. CDR3 length: 13 residues. Germline assignment: CDR1 MNHEY and CDR2 SMNVEV (reference sequence). CDR3 protein: CASRQGHTDTQYF. The CDR3 nucleotides are TGTGCCAGCAGACAGGGCCACACAGATACGCAGTATTTT.

This clone was detected only once. This sequence joins TRBV28 and TRBJ1-2, with a weak D call TRBD1 (6 bases). The ends were cut back, 0 bases at V and 3 bases at J, with 17 bases in the middle. Looked up from germline, CDR1 is MDHEN and CDR2 is SYDVKM. There are 17 residues in the CDR3. CDR3 DNA sequence: TGTGCCAGCAGTTTATGCATAGGGGGACAAAATTACTATGGCTACACCTTC. It codes for CASSLCIGGQNYYGYTF.

The chain couples TRBV28 to TRBJ2-4; possibly TRBD2 for D (6 bases). The V gene lost 5 bases and the J gene lost 1 base, with 12 bases spanning the gap. Germline V CDR1 and CDR2: MDHEN, SYDVKM. The CDR3 extends over 15 amino acids. CDR3 nucleotides: TGTGCCAGCAGTCAGGAGGGGAGCGCCAAAAACATTCAGTACTTC. It encodes CASSQEGSAKNIQYF.

The rearrangement uses TRBV6-5 and TRBJ1-2; 9 positions agree with TRBD1. Germline V gene sequence: CDR1 MNHEY, CDR2 SVGAGI. Trimming cost V 6 bases and J 4 bases; bases outside gene matches: 6. The CDR3 covers 14 residues. CDR3 region: CASRSPGQGYGYTF. DNA for the CDR3: TGTGCCAGCAGGTCCCCGGGACAGGGCTATGGCTACACCTTC.

The V and J genes are TRBV5-1 and TRBJ2-2; 16 bases map to TRBD2. The CDR3 has 24 amino acids. V shed 3 bases and J 7 bases; nucleotides not matched to a gene: 27. Germline lookup yields CDR1 SGHRS and CDR2 YFSETQ. In DNA form, the CDR3 reads TGCGCCAGCAGCTGGCCCGGGGGGCCGGGACTAGCGGGAGGGCCCTCCCGTTATGACGGGGAGCTGTTTTTT. The encoded protein is CASSWPGGPGLAGGPSRYDGELFF. Full variable domain (outside the CDR3, taken from reference TRBV5-1 and TRBJ2-2): KAGVTQTPRYLIKTRGQQVTLSCSPISGHRSVSWYQQTPGQGLQFLFEYFSETQRNKGNFPGRFSGRQFSNSRSEMNVSTLELGDSALYLCASSWPGGPGLAGGPSRYDGELFFGEGSRLTVL.

V gene TRBV7-9 combines with J gene TRBJ2-6; D may be TRBD1 (5 bases). The germline V gene encodes CDR1 SEHNR and CDR2 FQNEAQ (reference sequence). This CDR3 contains 17 residues. V was trimmed by 7 bases and J by 0 bases, leaving 16 bases between them. Here the CDR3 DNA reads TGTGCCAGCACCCGGTTAGGACAACCCTCTGGGGCCAACGTCCTGACTTTC. This gives the protein CASTRLGQPSGANVLTF. Drawing the rest from reference TRBV7-9 and TRBJ2-6, the complete variable domain is DTGVSQNPRHKITKRGQNVTFRCDPISEHNRLYWYRQTLGQGPEFLTYFQNEAQLEKSRLLSDRFSAERPKGSFSTLEIQRTEQGDSAMYLCASTRLGQPSGANVLTFGAGSRLTVL.

The chain couples TRBV4-2 to TRBJ2-3; TRBD2 aligns across 7 bases. J was trimmed by 0 bases and V by 2 bases; bases with no gene match: 14. Germline CDR1 and CDR2: LGHNA and YNFKEQ. The CDR3 is 19 amino acids. The CDR3 region is CASSQPGSSGNLSTDTQYF. The CDR3 DNA is TGTGCCAGCAGCCAACCAGGGTCGAGCGGGAACCTTAGCACAGATACGCAGTATTTT.

This chain joins TRBV5-1 and TRBJ2-7, with 14 bases lining up with TRBD2. This CDR3 has 19 amino acids. V gave up 3 bases and J gave up 3 bases; unmatched junction bases: 14. The germline V gene encodes CDR1 SGHRS and CDR2 YFSETQ. CDR3: CASSSPTPGLAGDLYEQYF. The CDR3 region has the DNA TGCGCCAGCAGCTCACCCACCCCGGGACTAGCGGGAGATCTCTACGAGCAGTACTTC.

The V call is TRBV7-9, the J call TRBJ1-2; D remains unclear. Trimming shortened V by 2 bases and J by 6 bases, and 10 bases separated the two germline ends. Germline V gene sequence: CDR1 SEHNR, CDR2 FQNEAQ (reference sequence). CDR3 length: 13 amino acids. DNA of the CDR3: TGTGCCAGCAGCTTATTCGGGGTGGATGGCTACACCTTC. Its translation: CASSLFGVDGYTF.

This chain links TRBV27 with TRBJ2-2; D perhaps matches TRBD1 (5 bases). Looked up from germline, CDR1 is MNHEY and CDR2 is SMNVEV (reference sequence). Trimming left V 1 base short and J 0 bases short, with 12 bases between. This CDR3 region has 17 residues. This CDR3 is CASSLLGAGTNTGELFF. The DNA for the CDR3 is TGTGCCAGCAGTTTATTAGGGGCTGGGACGAACACCGGGGAGCTGTTTTTT.

CDR3 in amino acids: CASGRRGQETQYF. Here the CDR3 DNA reads TGTGCCAGCGGGCGGCGGGGCCAAGAGACCCAGTACTTC. The rearrangement uses TRBV28 and TRBJ2-5; D is possibly TRBD2 (6 bases). This CDR3 region has 13 residues. Germline CDR1 and CDR2: MDHEN and SYDVKM. Between the trimmed V and J ends, which lost 8 bases and 1 base, there was a span of 11 bases. The complete variable domain, with remaining parts taken from reference TRBV28 and TRBJ2-5, reads DVKVTQSSRYLVKRTGEKVFLECVQDMDHENMFWYRQDPGLGLRLIYFSYDVKMKEKGDIPEGYSVSREKKERFSLILESASTNQTSMYLCASGRRGQETQYFGPGTRLLVL.

The chain combines TRBV7-2 with TRBJ2-5; D gene unclear. The germline CDR1 and CDR2 sequences are SGHTA and FQGNSA. Trimming took 5 bases from V and 0 from J, leaving 13 bases between them. This CDR3 region has 15 residues. CDR3 amino acids: CASSHPVVHQETQYF. DNA of the CDR3: TGTGCCAGCAGCCACCCCGTAGTGCACCAAGAGACCCAGTACTTC.

V usage is TRBV18 and J usage is TRBJ1-1; D is unclear. Trimming left V 3 bases short and J 5 bases short, with 16 bases between. The CDR3 runs 15 residues. CDR1 is KGHSH, CDR2 LQKENI, per germline. Here the CDR3 DNA reads TGTGCCAGCTCACCGCTCGCCAGGCCCCAAACTGAAGCTTTCTTT. Protein: CASSPLARPQTEAFF.

V usage is TRBV4-3 and J usage is TRBJ2-7, with D maybe TRBD1 (5 bases). The CDR3 is 15 amino acids. The germline CDR1 and CDR2 sequences are LGHNA and YSLEER. V lost 4 bases and J 2 bases, leaving 15 bases between the germline ends. The CDR3 is CASSPRRELAYEQYF. The CDR3 DNA sequence: TGCGCCAGCAGCCCCCGCAGGGAATTGGCCTACGAGCAGTACTTC.

CDR3 sequence: CASSHGHYTGELFF. The DNA of the CDR3 is TGTGCCAGCAGCCATGGACATTACACCGGGGAGCTGTTTTTT. The genes are TRBV5-6 and TRBJ2-2; D is perhaps TRBD1 (5 bases). V was shortened by 4 bases and J by 3 bases, with 10 bases between the two germline ends. The CDR3 length is 14 residues. Germline lookup yields CDR1 SGHDT and CDR2 YYEEEE.

The J gene is TRBJ2-1, the V gene TRBV5-1; D possibly corresponds to TRBD2 (6 bases). The CDR3 length is 16 residues. CDR1 and CDR2 (germline): SGHRS, YFSETQ. Trimming stripped 4 bases from V and 4 bases from J, with 18 bases between. The CDR3 sequence: CASSPRGGNRYNEQFF. CDR3 sequence (DNA): TGCGCCAGCAGCCCGAGGGGCGGGAATCGTTACAATGAGCAGTTCTTC.

This clone was recorded once. The chain is built from TRBV4-1 and TRBJ2-3, with TRBD2 identical over 10 bases. The CDR3 has 21 amino acids. The germline V gene has CDR1 MGHRA and CDR2 YSYEKL. V was clipped by 1 base and J by 4 bases; unmatched bases: 20. DNA of the CDR3: TGCGCCAGCAGCCAAGTTCCGCGAGGCTTAGGGGGAGCGGGGGGGGCAGATACGCAGTATTTT. Protein sequence: CASSQVPRGLGGAGGADTQYF.